This T cell receptor beta chain was observed in a study of blood T cell repertoires in COVID-19. Overall study: Researchers got acute and convalescent COVID-19 samples from the United States, Italy and Spain. In each case, the material was cDNA or gDNA derived from T cells, B-cell-depleted T cells, or PBMCs.

Original handling: It was from reference gene primer amplification that nucleated cell counts were estimated. Assay used: immunoSEQ multiplex PCR; TCRdb lists only in-frame clones, some missing. That table furnishes V, J and clone size, whereas the DNA furnished D and trimming. The sample has some 31,000 clones, around 73% seen once. This CDR3 is built from 15 residues. V shed 3 bases and J shed 0 bases, with 12 bases lying between them. Germline values: CDR1 SQVTM, CDR2 ANQGSEA. The sequence derives from a woman aged 55 to 70 with acute or convalescent COVID-19. Sequencing was carried out using peripheral blood. The chain employs TRBV29-1 and TRBJ1-3; D is undetermined. CDR3 loop: CSVDSDGNSGNTIYF. DNA for the CDR3: TGCAGCGTTGACTCTGACGGGAACTCTGGAAACACCATATATTTT.